This TCR beta chain was captured in a study of T cell changes during pregnancy in multiple sclerosis. Clones were sequenced by immunoSEQ multiplex PCR, and TCRdb holds only the in-frame ones, with some missing. The sample contains tens of thousands of clones, approximately 91% of which appear only once. This CDR3 is 17 amino acids long. Germline assignment: CDR1 KGHSH and CDR2 LQKENI. V gave up 0 bases and J gave up 0 bases; unmatched junction bases: 8. Sequencing was performed on CD4+ T cells from peripheral blood mononuclear cells, taken in the second trimester of pregnancy. The chain uses TRBV18 and TRBJ2-7, with 7 nucleotides matching TRBD1. The clonotype was recovered from a female donor in good health, enrolled as a control in a pregnancy study. Written as DNA, the CDR3 is TGTGCCAGCTCACCACCGAATTGGGGACAGAACTCCTACGAGCAGTACTTC. Translated: CASSPPNWGQNSYEQYF. Drawing the rest from reference TRBV18 and TRBJ2-7, the complete variable domain is NAGVMQNPRHLVRRRGQEARLRCSPMKGHSHVYWYRQLPEEGLKFMVYLQKENIIDESGMPKERFSAEFPKEGPSILRIQQVVRGDSAAYFCASSPPNWGQNSYEQYFGPGTRLTVT.